The clone carrying this TCR beta chain has just one count. What it binds is not known. At the DNA level, this CDR3 is encoded by other sequences in the same sample as well. This sample was taken from a study of graft-versus-host responses after intestinal transplantation. For the study at large: Recipients were given multivisceral, liver-intestinal, or isolated intestinal transplants. Among the recipients, all got anti-thymocyte globulin induction and then tacrolimus and steroids for roughly three years. General study findings and limits: Recipient bone marrow held GvH clones, some seen earlier in ileum or blood. Graft-donor T cell macrochimerism coincided with high graft-versus-host to host-versus-graft clonal ratios in allografts.

The germline CDR1 and CDR2 sequences are MNHEY and SMNVEV (reference sequence). This CDR3 has 12 amino acids. V shed 6 bases and J shed 2 bases, with 7 bases lying between them. Libraries were prepared by immunoSEQ multiplex PCR; TCRdb keeps only in-frame clonotypes and omits some of them. In the table there are some 88,000 clones, 85% to 95% of which are singletons. The receptor was isolated from a human donor who received an intestinal transplant. Sequenced here: unstimulated CD8+ T cells sorted from spleen or lymph node cells, sampled before intestinal transplant. The genes are TRBV27 and TRBJ1-1, with D unresolved. Here the CDR3 reads CASRRGNTEAFF. DNA of the CDR3: TGTGCCAGCAGGCGGGGAAACACTGAAGCTTTCTTT.